Below, 25 T cell receptor beta chains from the same sample are listed, as sequenced in a study of identical twins. TCRdb passed the 5' RACE reads through MiXCR, listing each CDR3 protein once. The sample lists about 810,000 distinct CDR3 sequences, about 12% occurring once. The sample also formed part of further work on yellow fever vaccine responses in identical twins.

The source material was PBMCs. These receptor sequences come from a young woman in good health.

The chain employs TRBV15 and TRBJ2-3; D assignment may be TRBD1 or TRBD2 (5 bases each). The CDR3 runs to 16 residues. From germline, CDR1 is LNHNV and CDR2 YYDKDF (reference sequence). Trimming left V 3 bases short and J 6 bases short, with 19 bases between. CDR3 residues: CATSSLGASWSDTQYF. The CDR3 bases are TGTGCCACCAGCAGCCTCGGGGCTAGCTGGTCGGATACGCAGTATTTT.

A few counts support this clonotype. The chain joins TRBV11-2 to TRBJ2-3, with 7 nucleotides matching TRBD2. J gave up 4 bases and V 1 base, and 14 bases lay outside the gene matches. Germline V CDR1 and CDR2: SGHAT, FQNNGV. This CDR3 comprises 18 residues. In DNA form, the CDR3 reads TGTGCCAGCAGCTTAGGAACCCGTACTAGCGAAGGGGCAGATACGCAGTATTTT. As protein: CASSLGTRTSEGADTQYF.

A single count supports this clonotype. The chain is built from TRBV29-1 and TRBJ2-7, with 9 bases identical to TRBD2. This CDR3 has 13 residues. Germline values: CDR1 SQVTM, CDR2 ANQGSEA. After removal of 6 bases from V and 7 bases from J, the junction contained 10 bases not matched to a gene. The CDR3 protein is CSVDPSGIGEQYF. The CDR3 DNA is TGCAGCGTCGACCCTAGCGGGATAGGGGAGCAGTACTTC.

Many counts were recorded for this clonotype. V gene TRBV6-2 or TRBV6-3 combines with J gene TRBJ2-1, with D possibly being TRBD1 (6 bases). CDR1 and CDR2 from the germline V gene are MNHEY and SVGEGT. The CDR3 length is 14 residues. Trimming removed 5 bases from V and 2 bases from J, with 10 bases in between. The CDR3 is CASSPDRTYNEQFF. The CDR3 DNA sequence: TGTGCCAGCAGTCCAGACAGGACCTACAATGAGCAGTTCTTC.

The J gene is TRBJ2-1, the V gene TRBV7-2; TRBD2 agrees at 10 bases. CDR1 and CDR2 (germline): SGHTA, FQGNSA. This CDR3 comprises 16 residues. Trimming removed 1 base from V and 8 bases from J; junction bases left unmatched: 8. CDR3 protein: CASSLVGSGGSYEQFF. The CDR3 DNA sequence: TGTGCCAGCAGCTTAGTCGGTAGCGGGGGGTCCTATGAGCAGTTCTTC.

This clonotype was seen a handful of times. This chain connects TRBV27 to TRBJ2-7; no clear D. V lost 2 bases, J lost 6 bases, and 14 bases lay in between. Germline V gene lookup returns CDR1 MNHEY and CDR2 SMNVEV (reference sequence). This CDR3 is 14 amino acids long. The CDR3 sequence is CASSLRVDSREQYF. The CDR3 nucleotides are TGTGCCAGCAGTTTAAGGGTTGATTCGCGCGAGCAGTACTTC.

Notes on this clonotype: A junction end diverges from the germline sequence, so it may reflect a read error. This chain joins TRBV11-1 and TRBJ1-1, with a tentative D call TRBD1 (6 bases). Germline V gives CDR1 SGHAT, CDR2 FQDESV (reference sequence). The CDR3 totals 14 residues. The CDR3 coding sequence is TGTGCCAGCAGGAGGGGGGTGGGCAACACTGGAGCTTTCTTT. Its protein product is CASRRGVGNTGAFF.

This chain links TRBV9 with TRBJ2-7; D unclear. The CDR3 covers 14 residues. Trimming removed 4 bases at V and 2 bases at J, with 13 bases between. CDR1 is SGDLS and CDR2 is YYNGEE in the germline V gene. CDR3 loop: CASSPQTIAYEQYF. CDR3 in DNA: TGTGCCAGCAGCCCGCAGACGATCGCCTACGAGCAGTACTTC.

This clonotype was detected many times. The V call is TRBV25-1, the J call TRBJ1-1; no clear D gene. The CDR3 is 13 amino acids. V was trimmed by 4 bases and J by 5 bases, leaving 11 bases between them. Germline CDR1 is MGHDK and CDR2 is SYGVNS. In DNA, the CDR3 is TGTGCCAGCAGTGCCAACCATAGGACTGAAGCTTTCTTT. Its protein product is CASSANHRTEAFF. Together with reference TRBV25-1 and TRBJ1-1, the CDR3 gives the full variable domain: EADIYQTPRYLVIGTGKKITLECSQTMGHDKMYWYQQDPGMELHLIHYSYGVNSTEKGDLSSESTVSRIRTEHFPLTLESARPSHTSQYLCASSANHRTEAFFGQGTRLTVV.

The rearrangement joins TRBV2 to TRBJ2-3, with D unresolved. This CDR3 is built from 13 residues. V lost 6 bases and J 3 bases, leaving 10 bases between the germline ends. From germline, CDR1 is SNHLY and CDR2 FYNNEI. CDR3 DNA: TGTGCCAGCAGAGAGGACCTAACAGATACGCAGTATTTT. It is translated as CASREDLTDTQYF.

This clonotype has more than one count but fewer than ten. The chain joins TRBV20-1 to TRBJ2-1; 7 positions agree with TRBD2. Germline V gives CDR1 DFQATT, CDR2 SNEGSKA (reference sequence). V was pared by 0 bases and J by 5 bases, with 7 bases of the junction left unmatched. CDR3 size: 15 residues. This chain's CDR3 is CSARDSALANNEQFF. DNA of the CDR3: TGCAGTGCTAGAGATAGCGCACTAGCGAACAATGAGCAGTTCTTC.

The table lists this clonotype with a few counts. The rearrangement links TRBV2 to TRBJ1-1, with unresolved D. Germline V gene data show CDR1 as SNHLY and CDR2 as FYNNEI. The CDR3 extends over 13 amino acids. Deletions cut 9 bases from V and 0 bases from J, with 11 bases between. In DNA, the CDR3 is TGTGCCAGTGGTAGAGATATGAACACTGAAGCTTTCTTT. Protein product: CASGRDMNTEAFF.

This clonotype occurred many times. The V gene is TRBV4-1, the J gene TRBJ1-6; 10 bases align to TRBD1. Germline V gene sequence: CDR1 MGHRA, CDR2 YSYEKL. This CDR3 has 16 residues. The V gene end was trimmed by 1 base and the J gene end by 7 bases; junction bases not matched to a gene: 4. In nucleotides, the CDR3 is TGCGCCAGCAGCCAAGGTCGACAGGGGGCAAATTCACCCCTCCACTTT. It codes for CASSQGRQGANSPLHF.

DNA of the CDR3: TGCGCCAGCACCGCGACTGGACGTGGACAGGGATGGAACACTGAAGCTTTCTTT. Encoded protein: CASTATGRGQGWNTEAFF. V gene TRBV5-1 combines with J gene TRBJ1-1, with 8 bases aligning to TRBD1. Unmatched junction bases numbered 17, after V lost 6 bases and J lost 1 base. This CDR3 has 18 amino acids. The germline V gene encodes CDR1 SGHRS and CDR2 YFSETQ.

There are many counts of this clonotype. V gene TRBV2 combines with J gene TRBJ1-5; TRBD1 might be the D (6 bases). This CDR3 is built from 15 residues. Deletions cut 4 bases from V and 9 bases from J, with 19 bases between. CDR1 is SNHLY, CDR2 FYNNEI, per germline. CDR3 nucleotides: TGTGCCAGCAGTGGGGGGTCAGGGGACAATTGGCCCCAGCATTTT. Encoded protein: CASSGGSGDNWPQHF.

The chain employs TRBV28 and TRBJ2-7; 10 nucleotides line up with TRBD2. The CDR3 runs 15 residues. Per the germline V gene, CDR1 is MDHEN and CDR2 is SYDVKM. V was pared by 3 bases and J by 7 bases, with 9 bases of the junction left unmatched. Here the CDR3 DNA reads TGTGCCAGCAGTTTCCCAGCGGGAGGGCCGCGGGAGCAGTACTTC. This codes for CASSFPAGGPREQYF.

This clonotype was detected a few times. V gene TRBV20-1 combines with J gene TRBJ2-2, with 7 bases identical to TRBD2. CDR1 is DFQATT and CDR2 is SNEGSKA in the germline V gene (reference sequence). There are 15 residues in the CDR3. The ends lost 5 bases at V and 1 base at J; junction bases unmatched: 7. The CDR3 protein is CSAPSGGKNTGELFF. For the CDR3, the DNA is TGCAGTGCTCCTAGCGGAGGAAAGAACACCGGGGAGCTGTTTTTT.

The chain recombines TRBV16 with TRBJ2-1; D is undetermined. This CDR3 has 14 residues. Trimming removed 2 bases at V and 0 bases at J, with 5 bases between. The germline V gene has CDR1 KGHSY and CDR2 FQNENV. The CDR3 DNA reads TGTGCCAGCAGCCAAGCATACTCCTACAATGAGCAGTTCTTC. This gives the protein CASSQAYSYNEQFF.

This clonotype has a handful of counts. The rearrangement uses TRBV7-8 and TRBJ2-1; D is unresolved. From germline, CDR1 is SGHVS and CDR2 FQNEAQ. This CDR3 has 13 residues. Trimming took off 3 bases at V and 12 bases at J, with 15 bases between the two ends. The DNA of the CDR3 is TGTGCCAGCAGCTTCGCGACCGGAACGGGGCAGTTCTTC. This sequence encodes CASSFATGTGQFF.

The genes are TRBV11-2 and TRBJ2-7; maybe TRBD1 (5 bases). There are 14 residues in the CDR3. The germline V gene encodes CDR1 SGHAT and CDR2 FQNNGV. The V and J ends lost 3 bases and 5 bases respectively, with 14 bases between them. CDR3 protein: CASSFWGLGNEQYV. The CDR3 coding sequence is TGTGCCAGCAGCTTTTGGGGCTTGGGAAACGAGCAGTACGTC.

This clonotype was seen ten or more times. The rearrangement joins TRBV29-1 to TRBJ2-5, with D possibly being TRBD1 (5 bases). CDR1 is SQVTM and CDR2 is ANQGSEA in the germline V gene. The CDR3 runs 13 residues. Trimming took 4 bases from V and 4 from J, leaving 13 bases between them. CDR3: CSVGQGLRETQYF. CDR3 DNA: TGCAGCGTTGGCCAGGGCCTCAGAGAGACCCAGTACTTC.

This chain connects TRBV20-1 to TRBJ2-1; weak D call: TRBD1 (6 bases). This CDR3 region has 14 residues. Germline V lookup: CDR1 DFQATT, CDR2 SNEGSKA (reference sequence). In DNA form, the CDR3 reads TGCAGCTGGGGGCTGTCTGGCTCCTACAATGAGCAGTTCTTC. It is translated as CSWGLSGSYNEQFF.

J is TRBJ1-1 and V is TRBV19, with a possible D match to TRBD1 (5 bases). This CDR3 has 11 amino acids. V gave up 10 bases and J gave up 5 bases, with 11 bases separating them. Germline V gives CDR1 LNHDA, CDR2 SQIVND (reference sequence). CDR3 DNA sequence: TGTGCCACGGAGAGGGGTACTGAAGCTTTCTTT. Protein product: CATERGTEAFF.

This clonotype was seen repeatedly, ten times or more. The V and J genes are TRBV4-2 and TRBJ2-3; 12 bases fit TRBD2. From germline, CDR1 is LGHNA and CDR2 YNFKEQ. The junction had 11 bases not matched to a gene; V was cut back by 3 bases and J by 4 bases. This CDR3 contains 18 residues. The CDR3, as DNA: TGTGCCAGCAGCCACGGGTCCCTAGCGGGGGGGCCGGCAGATACGCAGTATTTT. Its translation: CASSHGSLAGGPADTQYF.

This clonotype turned up a few times. The rearrangement links TRBV18 to TRBJ1-6, with D possibly being TRBD1 (5 bases). This CDR3 comprises 16 residues. Germline loops: CDR1 KGHSH, CDR2 LQKENI. V was pared by 4 bases and J by 5 bases, with 15 bases between. The CDR3 DNA reads as TGTGCCAGCTCACTCTGGCGGGGGGAGAATAATTCACCCCTCCACTTT. Translation: CASSLWRGENNSPLHF.